The clone carrying this T cell receptor (beta chain) was seen more than once but under ten times. Its antigen is not known. Library preparation for TCR beta used quantitative 5'-RACE with molecular barcodes. TCRdb analysed the 5' RACE reads with MiXCR anew, one entry per CDR3 protein. The sample records about 160,000 distinct CDR3 sequences, approximately 9% being singletons. The CDR3 spans 15 residues. Germline CDR1 is LNHDA and CDR2 is SQIVND (reference sequence). V was pared by 3 bases and J by 3 bases, with 12 bases between. This record belongs to a study of CD8 T cells in ankylosing spondylitis. General study findings and limits: Typical of ankylosing spondylitis blood, it appeared, was a TCR beta motif of eight highly homologous variants.

The sequenced sample was blood, either unsorted or a sorted T cell fraction (not recorded which). The receptor's source is a female donor with ankylosing spondylitis or in good health (not recorded which). V gene TRBV19 combines with J gene TRBJ2-1; perhaps TRBD2 as D (5 bases). The CDR3 DNA follows: TGTGCCAGTAGTATCGCCGGGATAAACTACAATGAGCAGTTCTTC. This encodes CASSIAGINYNEQFF.